This TCR beta chain was found in a study of cytomegalovirus exposure and HLA in healthy donors. Points from the study as a whole: Altogether, 150 to 200 TCR beta chains were recorded as cytomegalovirus-associated. Clusters of TCRs from the first cohort tended to co-occur in the approximately 120 validation repertoires (as a later analysis found).

Data came from immunoSEQ multiplex PCR; TCRdb stores just in-frame clones and leaves some out. This sample yields about 180,000 clones, of which less than 85% are seen a single time; around a sixth belongs to the top ten. Remarks on this clone: Its target is not known.

Germline V gene sequence: CDR1 SGHDT, CDR2 YYEEEE. The V segment lost 4 bases and the J segment 9 bases; nucleotides outside the gene matches: 7. This CDR3 has 12 residues. Sequencing was carried out using PBMCs. This receptor was taken from a man aged 18 to 35 in good health and CMV-seropositive. The rearrangement uses TRBV5-6 and TRBJ2-7; 7 nucleotides match TRBD1. The CDR3 DNA follows: TGTGCCAGCAGCCAGTACAGGGGTGGGCAGTACTTC. Its protein is CASSQYRGGQYF.